A single sample is the source of the 12 T cell receptor beta chains below, sequenced in a study of T cells in Graves' hyperthyroidism and ophthalmopathy. RNA transcripts provided the source from which TCR beta CDR3 regions were amplified. The HTBI primer set served for first-round RT-PCR of the TCR CDR3. TCRdb ran MiXCR on the multiplex PCR reads and lists one entry per CDR3 protein. Here the sample spans 130,000 to 150,000 distinct CDR3 sequences, approximately 20% being singletons. The sample comprised blood. The receptors come from a woman in her fifties or sixties with Graves' hyperthyroidism that later progressed to Graves' ophthalmopathy.

Concerning this clonotype itself: A much bigger clone sits one base away, suggesting this may be a read error. The V and J genes are TRBV28 and TRBJ1-4, with D maybe TRBD1 (5 bases). The CDR3 loop spans 16 amino acids. V gave up 3 bases and J gave up 7 bases, with 18 bases separating them. Germline assignment: CDR1 MDHEN and CDR2 SYDVKM. In DNA, the CDR3 is TGTGCCAGCAGTTTTGGGGACCTTCCCTGGGGTGAAAAACTGTTTTTT. This gives the protein CASSFGDLPWGEKLFF.

This chain uses TRBV2 with TRBJ2-1; 9 bases are shared with TRBD2. The germline V gene encodes CDR1 SNHLY and CDR2 FYNNEI. Germline trimming cut 6 bases from V and 8 bases from J; bases unmatched to any gene: 14. This CDR3 is built from 16 residues. The CDR3 loop reads CASRGWGGRARHEQFF. The CDR3 nucleotides are TGTGCCAGCAGGGGGTGGGGCGGGAGGGCCCGCCATGAGCAGTTCTTC.

This clonotype was recorded at least ten times. The chain combines TRBV7-9 with TRBJ2-5; no clear D gene. Germline CDR1 SEHNR, CDR2 FQNEAQ (reference sequence). The V end lost 7 bases, the J end lost 4 bases, and 13 bases lay between the germline ends. This CDR3 is built from 13 residues. The CDR3 nucleotides are TGTGCCAGCAAACAAACCGAGGTAGAGACCCAGTACTTC. Amino acids: CASKQTEVETQYF.

The CDR3, as DNA: TGCAGTGCTAGCGTGCTAGCGGGGGGGAAAGAGACCCAGTACTTC. The encoded protein is CSASVLAGGKETQYF. The chain links TRBV20-1 to TRBJ2-5; 12 nucleotides align to TRBD2. The ends lost 3 bases at V and 3 bases at J; junction bases unmatched: 5. Germline V gene lookup returns CDR1 DFQATT and CDR2 SNEGSKA (reference sequence). CDR3 length: 15 residues.

This clonotype occurred many times. The chain links TRBV30 to TRBJ2-5, with a weak D call TRBD2 (6 bases). CDR1 is GTSNPN and CDR2 is SVGIG in the germline V gene (reference sequence). The germline V and J ends were trimmed by 0 bases and 5 bases, with 16 bases remaining between them. The CDR3 is 15 amino acids. This chain's CDR3 is CAWSVSTRAGETQYF. The CDR3, as DNA: TGTGCCTGGAGTGTATCGACCCGGGCGGGGGAGACCCAGTACTTC.

The table lists this clonotype with many counts. The rearrangement links TRBV6-1 to TRBJ1-2; TRBD1 matches 8 bases. The CDR3 runs to 15 residues. Germline assignment: CDR1 MNHNS and CDR2 SASEGT. Trimming took 5 bases from V and 7 from J; bases not matched to a gene: 12. CDR3 amino acids: CASSYKMGTGGGYTF. CDR3 bases: TGTGCCAGCAGTTATAAAATGGGGACAGGAGGTGGCTACACCTTC.

The chain links TRBV5-5 to TRBJ2-1; D unresolved. With 6 bases removed from V and 2 bases from J, the gap between germline ends came to 15 bases. The CDR3 is 15 residues long. Germline CDR1 is SGHKS and CDR2 is YYEKEE (reference sequence). For the CDR3, the DNA is TGTGCCAGCACCACCAATGGGTCACCCTACAATGAGCAGTTCTTC. Protein: CASTTNGSPYNEQFF.

This clonotype was counted many times. The chain uses TRBV7-9 and TRBJ2-7; D is unresolved. CDR3 length: 15 residues. Germline V gene data show CDR1 as SEHNR and CDR2 as FQNEAQ (reference sequence). Trimming stripped 5 bases from V and 0 bases from J, with 14 bases between. The CDR3 nucleotides read TGTGCCAGCAGCACCGGACCCTTGAGCTCCTACGAGCAGTACTTC. Translated, it gives CASSTGPLSSYEQYF.

The genes are TRBV5-1 and TRBJ1-4, with 7 bases that match TRBD1. The CDR3 is made up of 17 amino acids. Germline V gene data show CDR1 as SGHRS and CDR2 as YFSETQ. With 0 bases clipped from V and 0 bases from J, the junction kept 5 bases outside the gene matches. The CDR3 nucleotides read TGCGCCAGCAGCTTGGTACGGGACAGAGCAACTAATGAAAAACTGTTTTTT. Translating gives CASSLVRDRATNEKLFF.

This clonotype has only a few counts. With a much larger clone just one base away, this may be a read error. V and J are TRBV7-2 and TRBJ2-1; D not certain. Trimming removed 1 base from V and 0 bases from J, with 7 bases in between. Germline values: CDR1 SGHTA, CDR2 FQGNSA. The CDR3 totals 15 residues. This CDR3 reads CASSLGVSSYNEQFF. The CDR3, as DNA: TGTGCCAGCAGCTTAGGAGTGAGCTCCTACAATGAGCAGTTCTTC.

This clonotype was found many times. The chain has TRBV5-1 and TRBJ1-3; a weak D match, TRBD1 (6 bases). Germline V lookup: CDR1 SGHRS, CDR2 YFSETQ. This CDR3 region has 15 residues. V lost 0 bases to trimming and J lost 4 bases, with 11 bases between them. The CDR3 coding sequence is TGCGCCAGCAGCTTGGACACAGGGAGAGGAAACACCATATATTTT. Translation: CASSLDTGRGNTIYF.

This clonotype was detected a few times. The rearrangement links TRBV9 to TRBJ1-1; 11 nucleotides agree with TRBD1. Germline V gene sequence: CDR1 SGDLS, CDR2 YYNGEE. V lost 2 bases, J lost 4 bases, and 10 bases stayed unmatched. The CDR3 has 17 amino acids. The CDR3, as DNA: TGTGCCAGCAGCGTCGGTCCGGACAGGGGGCGAAGCACTGAAGCTTTCTTT. It translates to CASSVGPDRGRSTEAFF.